This is a list of T cell receptor beta chains from one sample in a study of blood T cell repertoires in COVID-19. Sequenced by immunoSEQ multiplex PCR; TCRdb stores in-frame clones only, minus some. The table has around 200,000 clones, 86% seen once. Material for sequencing was PBMCs or T cells enriched from blood (not recorded which). The receptors were sampled from a man aged 35 to 55 with acute COVID-19. CDR3s include the opening cysteine and the closing phenylalanine or tryptophan. Fields, in order: CDR3 DNA, CDR3 protein, J gene, D gene, V gene, clone size. The D gene is left open where the match is weak. Clone size, where shown, is once, few, many, or a class for clones that have expanded.

CDR3 DNA: TGTGCCAGCAGTTTGACGGACATCCCCGGGGAGCTGTTTTTT
CDR3 protein: CASSLTDIPGELFF
J gene: TRBJ2-2
D gene: -
V gene: TRBV27
clone size: -

CDR3 DNA: TGCAGCGTTGAGGGGAGATCAAACAATGAGCAGTTCTTC
CDR3 protein: CSVEGRSNNEQFF
J gene: TRBJ2-1
D gene: -
V gene: TRBV29-1
clone size: -

CDR3 DNA: TGTGCCAGCATCTTTTTAGACTATAGCAATCAGCCCCAGCATTTT
CDR3 protein: CASIFLDYSNQPQHF
J gene: TRBJ1-5
D gene: -
V gene: TRBV6-5
clone size: once

CDR3 DNA: TGCGCCAGCAGCTTGGCCGGGACAGGGGAGACCCAGTACTTC
CDR3 protein: CASSLAGTGETQYF
J gene: TRBJ2-5
D gene: TRBD1
V gene: TRBV5-1
clone size: -

CDR3 DNA: TGTGCCTGGAGTACAGGCGCCTATGGCTACACCTTC
CDR3 protein: CAWSTGAYGYTF
J gene: TRBJ1-2
D gene: -
V gene: TRBV30
clone size: -

CDR3 DNA: TGTGCCAGCAGCACCGGACTAGCGAGCGGTTCGCAGTATTTT
CDR3 protein: CASSTGLASGSQYF
J gene: TRBJ2-3
D gene: TRBD2
V gene: TRBV9
clone size: once

CDR3 DNA: TGTGCCAGCAGTAGGAGGACAGGGGCGGATGGCTACACCTTC
CDR3 protein: CASSRRTGADGYTF
J gene: TRBJ1-2
D gene: TRBD1
V gene: TRBV27
clone size: -

CDR3 DNA: TGCAGCGTTGAAATGGGAGGTTACAATGAGCAGTTCTTC
CDR3 protein: CSVEMGGYNEQFF
J gene: TRBJ2-1
D gene: -
V gene: TRBV29-1
clone size: -

CDR3 DNA: TGTGCCAGCAGTCCCCTGGGTAGCGGCCATCCGAGCGATGAGCAGTTCTTC
CDR3 protein: CASSPLGSGHPSDEQFF
J gene: TRBJ2-1
D gene: -
V gene: TRBV28
clone size: -

CDR3 DNA: TGTGCCAGCAGAACAGGGTCTGGCTACACCTTC
CDR3 protein: CASRTGSGYTF
J gene: TRBJ1-2
D gene: -
V gene: TRBV6-5
clone size: -

CDR3 DNA: TGTGCCAGTACCCGAGGGGGGGATGAGCAGTTCTTC
CDR3 protein: CASTRGGDEQFF
J gene: TRBJ2-1
D gene: -
V gene: TRBV19
clone size: -

CDR3 DNA: TGTGCCAGCAACATTTATAGGGGCGGCTATGGCTACACCTTC
CDR3 protein: CASNIYRGGYGYTF
J gene: TRBJ1-2
D gene: -
V gene: TRBV2
clone size: -

CDR3 DNA: TGTGCCAGCAGTTGGGACAGCCGGCAGCCCCAGCATTTT
CDR3 protein: CASSWDSRQPQHF
J gene: TRBJ1-5
D gene: TRBD1
V gene: TRBV27
clone size: -

CDR3 DNA: TGTGCCAGCGGGAGCACCCCAGGCAATCAGCCCCAGCATTTT
CDR3 protein: CASGSTPGNQPQHF
J gene: TRBJ1-5
D gene: -
V gene: TRBV6-4
clone size: -

CDR3 DNA: TGTGCCACCAGTGATTTCTTGGCAAACACCGGGGAGCTGTTTTTT
CDR3 protein: CATSDFLANTGELFF
J gene: TRBJ2-2
D gene: -
V gene: TRBV24-1
clone size: -